Listed below are T cell receptor beta chains from one sample, sequenced in a study of blood T cell repertoires in COVID-19. Method: immunoSEQ multiplex PCR; TCRdb's copy keeps in-frame clones and lacks some. The sample includes approximately 130,000 clones, approximately 87% seen only once; the top ten take less than 2.5%. Sequencing was carried out using peripheral blood. The receptors were sampled from a woman aged 50 to 60 with acute or convalescent COVID-19. The CDR3 runs from the conserved cysteine through the conserved F or W. The order of the fields is D gene, V gene, J gene, clone size, CDR3 DNA, CDR3 protein. The D gene is left open where the match is weak. Size is stated for part of the rows, as once, few or many counts, or as a class when the clone is expanded.

>NA|TRBV19|TRBJ2-6|NA
TGTGCCAGTAGAACCCCAGGACAGGGGGCCAACGTCCTGACTTTC
CASRTPGQGANVLTF
>NA|TRBV11-3|TRBJ2-2|NA
TGTGCCAGCAGCCCGCTGACAAACACCGGGGAGCTGTTTTTT
CASSPLTNTGELFF
>NA|TRBV11-2|TRBJ1-3|NA
TGTGCCAGCAGCGCAGGACTTCTCCACTCCGGAAACACCATATATTTT
CASSAGLLHSGNTIYF
>TRBD2|TRBV4-1|TRBJ2-1|NA
TGCGCCAGCAGCCTTTTAGCGGGAATTGGAAATGAGCAGTTCTTC
CASSLLAGIGNEQFF
>NA|TRBV5-1|TRBJ1-3|NA
TGCGCCAGCAGCCCTGACAGCTCTGGAAACACCATATATTTT
CASSPDSSGNTIYF
>NA|TRBV2|TRBJ2-2|NA
TGTGCCAGCAGTGCGCGGTCAGCAAACACCGGGGAGCTGTTTTTT
CASSARSANTGELFF
>NA|TRBV6-1|TRBJ1-3|NA
TGTGCCAGCAGGTATTTCTCTGGAAACACCATATATTTT
CASRYFSGNTIYF
>TRBD2|TRBV11-2|TRBJ2-5|once
TGTGCCAGCAGCTCGACTAGCCCGGGGGGGGAGACCCAGTACTTC
CASSSTSPGGETQYF
>NA|TRBV30|TRBJ2-3|NA
TGTGCCTGGAGGGGCGGGCCTAGCACAGATACGCAGTATTTT
CAWRGGPSTDTQYF
>NA|TRBV6-2/TRBV6-3|TRBJ2-7|NA
TGTGCCAGCAGTTACTCGATGGGGCGTTTGGCCGAGCAGTACTTC
CASSYSMGRLAEQYF
>NA|TRBV7-9|TRBJ1-4|NA
TGTGCCAGCAACTTATTGGAGGGGACCAAACTGTTTTTT
CASNLLEGTKLFF
>TRBD2|TRBV18|TRBJ2-1|NA
TGTGCCAGCTCACCTCCTCTAGCGGGGAGCTCCTACAATGAGCAGTTCTTC
CASSPPLAGSSYNEQFF
>NA|TRBV7-2|TRBJ1-6|NA
TGTGCCAGCAGCTTAGCGCAAGGAGGCCATTCGCCCCTCCACTTT
CASSLAQGGHSPLHF
>NA|TRBV3-1/TRBV3-2|TRBJ2-4|few
TGTGCCAGCAGCCAAGAATTTGGTCTCGGGGCCAAAAACATTCAGTACTTC
CASSQEFGLGAKNIQYF
>TRBD1|TRBV19|TRBJ2-2|NA
TGTGCCAGTTTGCCGGGACAGGGGTCCACCGGGGAGCTGTTTTTT
CASLPGQGSTGELFF
>TRBD1|TRBV5-6|TRBJ2-7|NA
TGTGCCAGCAGCTTCCTGGGACAGGGGGACTACGAGCAGTACTTC
CASSFLGQGDYEQYF
>TRBD1|TRBV5-1|TRBJ2-1|NA
TGCGCCAGCAGTACAGTGGCAGGGGGCTGGGATGAGCAGTTCTTC
CASSTVAGGWDEQFF
>NA|TRBV29-1|TRBJ2-3|once
TGCAGCGCGGGGGGCGATACGCAGTATTTT
CSAGGDTQYF
>NA|TRBV28|TRBJ2-2|NA
TGTGCCAGCAGTTTAGGAGATGGGGAGCTGTTTTTT
CASSLGDGELFF
>TRBD1|TRBV5-4|TRBJ2-7|NA
TGTGCCAGCAGCGAACAGGGGAAGTACTCCTACGAGCAGTACTTC
CASSEQGKYSYEQYF
>TRBD2|TRBV19|TRBJ2-7|NA
TGTGCCAGGAGAGGGGAGGGGAGTGTGTCCGAGCAGTACTTC
CARRGEGSVSEQYF
>NA|TRBV3-1/TRBV3-2|TRBJ2-1|few
TGTGCCAGCAGTGACATCTACAATGAGCAGTTCTTC
CASSDIYNEQFF
>NA|TRBV12-3/TRBV12-4|TRBJ1-1|NA
TGTGCCAGCAGTTTGGAGGGAATCACTGAAGCTTTCTTT
CASSLEGITEAFF
>TRBD1|TRBV5-5|TRBJ1-2|NA
TGTGCCAGCAGCACTGACAGGGACTATGGCTACACCTTC
CASSTDRDYGYTF
>TRBD2|TRBV5-6|TRBJ2-7|NA
TGTGCCAGCAGGGGACTAGCGGGGGCCCTCTCCTACGAGCAGTACTTC
CASRGLAGALSYEQYF
>NA|TRBV6-2/TRBV6-3|TRBJ2-1|NA
TGTGCCAGCAGTCAATACAATGAGCAGTTCTTC
CASSQYNEQFF
>NA|TRBV4-3|TRBJ2-1|NA
TGCGCCAGCAGCCAAGGTATGGAGCTAGTCAATGAGCAGTTCTTC
CASSQGMELVNEQFF